The entry below gives a single T cell receptor (beta chain) sequence along with its context. The identical CDR3 is also encoded by other nucleotide sequences in the sample. In the study's own analysis: Nucleated cell counts were estimated from reference gene primer amplification. Method: immunoSEQ multiplex PCR; TCRdb's copy keeps in-frame clones and lacks some. That table supplies the V and J calls and clone size; D and trimming were determined from the DNA. The profile shows some 110,000 clones, 84% of them singletons. This sample is part of a study of blood T cell repertoires in COVID-19. Whole-study context: COVID-19 samples, acute and convalescent, were from the United States, Italy and Spain. Sources were T cells, B-cell-depleted T cells, or PBMCs; the material itself was cDNA or gDNA.

This CDR3 contains 15 residues. Germline CDR1 SGHRS, CDR2 YFSETQ. Deletions cut 1 base from V and 0 bases from J, with 5 bases between. The chain carries TRBV5-1 and TRBJ2-6; possible D gene TRBD1, 5 bases. The receptor comes from a man in his 60s with acute or convalescent COVID-19. Sequencing was done on a sample of peripheral blood. The CDR3 reads CASSLTGSGANVLTF. Here the CDR3 DNA reads TGCGCCAGCAGCTTGACAGGCTCTGGGGCCAACGTCCTGACTTTC. Together with reference TRBV5-1 and TRBJ2-6, the CDR3 gives the full variable domain: KAGVTQTPRYLIKTRGQQVTLSCSPISGHRSVSWYQQTPGQGLQFLFEYFSETQRNKGNFPGRFSGRQFSNSRSEMNVSTLELGDSALYLCASSLTGSGANVLTFGAGSRLTVL.